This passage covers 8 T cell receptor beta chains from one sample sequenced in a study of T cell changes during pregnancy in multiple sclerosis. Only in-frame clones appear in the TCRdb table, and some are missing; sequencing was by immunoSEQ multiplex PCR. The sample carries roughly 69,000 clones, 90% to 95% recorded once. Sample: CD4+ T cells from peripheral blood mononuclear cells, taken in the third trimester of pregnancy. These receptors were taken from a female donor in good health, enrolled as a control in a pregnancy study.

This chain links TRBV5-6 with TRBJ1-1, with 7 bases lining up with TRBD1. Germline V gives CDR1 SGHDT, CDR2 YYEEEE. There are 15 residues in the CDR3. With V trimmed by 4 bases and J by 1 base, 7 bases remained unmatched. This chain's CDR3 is CASSPLTGPNTEAFF. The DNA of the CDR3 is TGTGCCAGCAGCCCTCTGACAGGGCCGAACACTGAAGCTTTCTTT.

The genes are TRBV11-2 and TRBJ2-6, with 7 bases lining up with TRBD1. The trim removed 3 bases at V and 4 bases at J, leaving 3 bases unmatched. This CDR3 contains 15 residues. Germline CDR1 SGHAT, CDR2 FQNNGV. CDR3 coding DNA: TGTGCCAGCAGCTTTACAGGGGACGGGGCCAACGTCCTGACTTTC. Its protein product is CASSFTGDGANVLTF.

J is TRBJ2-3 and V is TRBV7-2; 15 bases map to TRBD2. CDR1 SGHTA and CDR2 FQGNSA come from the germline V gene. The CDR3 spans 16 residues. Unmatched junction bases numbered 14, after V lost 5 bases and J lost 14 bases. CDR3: CASSPPGLAGGRVPYF. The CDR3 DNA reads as TGTGCCAGCAGCCCACCGGGACTAGCGGGGGGTCGGGTACCGTATTTT. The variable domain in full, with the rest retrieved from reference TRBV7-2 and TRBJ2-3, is GAGVSQSPSNKVTEKGKDVELRCDPISGHTALYWYRQSLGQGLEFLIYFQGNSAPDKSGLPSDRFSAERTGGSVSTLTIQRTQQEDSAVYLCASSPPGLAGGRVPYFGPGTRLTVL.

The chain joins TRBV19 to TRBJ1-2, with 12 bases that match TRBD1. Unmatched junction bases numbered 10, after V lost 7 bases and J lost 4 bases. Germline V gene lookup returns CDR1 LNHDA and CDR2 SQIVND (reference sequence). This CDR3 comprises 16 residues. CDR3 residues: CASNPGQGAGGYGYTF. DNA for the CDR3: TGTGCCAGTAACCCGGGACAGGGGGCCGGTGGCTATGGCTACACCTTC.

The chain's CDR3 is CASSLRGSGGASRDNEQFF. Written as DNA, the CDR3 is TGTGCCAGCAGCTTGAGGGGTAGCGGGGGGGCCTCGAGAGACAATGAGCAGTTCTTC. V usage is TRBV7-2 and J usage is TRBJ2-1, with 11 bases that match TRBD2. Losses at the gene ends were 3 bases for V and 5 bases for J; bases not matched to a gene: 15. This CDR3 has 19 amino acids. From germline, CDR1 is SGHTA and CDR2 FQGNSA.

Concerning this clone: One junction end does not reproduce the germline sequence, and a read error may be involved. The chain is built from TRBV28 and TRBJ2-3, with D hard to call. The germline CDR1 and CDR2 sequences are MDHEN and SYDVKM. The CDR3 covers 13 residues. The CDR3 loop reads CASRLPSTDTQYF. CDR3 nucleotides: TGTGCCAGCCGTTTACCTAGCACAGATACGCAGTATTTT.

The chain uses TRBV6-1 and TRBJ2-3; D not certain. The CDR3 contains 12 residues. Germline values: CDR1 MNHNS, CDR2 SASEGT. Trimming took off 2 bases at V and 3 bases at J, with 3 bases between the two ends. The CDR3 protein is CASSEHTDTQYF. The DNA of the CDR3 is TGTGCCAGCAGTGAACATACAGATACGCAGTATTTT.

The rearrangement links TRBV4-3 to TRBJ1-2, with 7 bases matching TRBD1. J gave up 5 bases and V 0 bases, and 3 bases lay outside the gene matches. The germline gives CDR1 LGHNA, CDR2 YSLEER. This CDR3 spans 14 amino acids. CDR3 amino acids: CASSQEPTGYGYTF. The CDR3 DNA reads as TGCGCCAGCAGCCAAGAACCGACAGGGTATGGCTACACCTTC.